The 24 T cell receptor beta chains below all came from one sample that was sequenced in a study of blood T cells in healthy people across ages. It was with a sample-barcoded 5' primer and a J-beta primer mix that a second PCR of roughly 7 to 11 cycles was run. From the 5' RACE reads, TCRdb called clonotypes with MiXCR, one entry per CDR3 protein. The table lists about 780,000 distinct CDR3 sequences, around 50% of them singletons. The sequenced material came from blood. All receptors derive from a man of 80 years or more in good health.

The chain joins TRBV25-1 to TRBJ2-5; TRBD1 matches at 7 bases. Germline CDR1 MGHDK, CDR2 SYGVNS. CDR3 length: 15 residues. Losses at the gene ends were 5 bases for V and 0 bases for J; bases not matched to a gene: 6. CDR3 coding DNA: TGTGCCAGCAGTCAGTACAGGGGAAACCAAGAGACCCAGTACTTC. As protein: CASSQYRGNQETQYF. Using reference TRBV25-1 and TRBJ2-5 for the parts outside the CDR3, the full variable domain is EADIYQTPRYLVIGTGKKITLECSQTMGHDKMYWYQQDPGMELHLIHYSYGVNSTEKGDLSSESTVSRIRTEHFPLTLESARPSHTSQYLCASSQYRGNQETQYFGPGTRLLVL.

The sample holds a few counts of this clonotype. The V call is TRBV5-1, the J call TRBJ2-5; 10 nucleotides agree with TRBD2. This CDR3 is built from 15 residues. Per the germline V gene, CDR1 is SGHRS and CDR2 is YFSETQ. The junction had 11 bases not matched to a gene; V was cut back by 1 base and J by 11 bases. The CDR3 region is CASSLSSGRANEQYF. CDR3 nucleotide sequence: TGCGCCAGCAGCTTGTCGAGCGGGAGGGCCAATGAGCAGTACTTC.

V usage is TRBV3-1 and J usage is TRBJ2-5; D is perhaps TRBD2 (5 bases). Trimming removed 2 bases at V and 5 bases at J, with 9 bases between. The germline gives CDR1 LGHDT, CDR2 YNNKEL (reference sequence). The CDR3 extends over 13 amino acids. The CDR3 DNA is TGTGCCAGCAGCCAATATTCGGGGGAGACCCAGTACTTC. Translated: CASSQYSGETQYF.

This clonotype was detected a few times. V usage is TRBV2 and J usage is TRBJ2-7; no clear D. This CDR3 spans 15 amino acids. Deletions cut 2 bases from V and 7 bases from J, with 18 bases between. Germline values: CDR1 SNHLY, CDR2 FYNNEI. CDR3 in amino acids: CASSELRGLVGEQYF. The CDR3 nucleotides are TGTGCCAGCAGTGAACTAAGAGGTCTGGTAGGGGAGCAGTACTTC.

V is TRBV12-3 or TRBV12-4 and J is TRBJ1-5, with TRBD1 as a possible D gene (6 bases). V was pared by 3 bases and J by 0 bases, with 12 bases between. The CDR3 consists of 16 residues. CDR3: CASSFRDNYSNQPQHF. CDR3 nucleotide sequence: TGTGCCAGCAGTTTTCGGGACAACTATAGCAATCAGCCCCAGCATTTT.

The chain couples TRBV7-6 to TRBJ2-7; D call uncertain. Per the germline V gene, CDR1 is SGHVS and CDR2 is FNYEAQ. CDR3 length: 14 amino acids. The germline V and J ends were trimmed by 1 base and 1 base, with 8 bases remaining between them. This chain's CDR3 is CASSLEFESYEQYF. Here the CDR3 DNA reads TGTGCCAGCAGCTTAGAGTTTGAGTCCTACGAGCAGTACTTC. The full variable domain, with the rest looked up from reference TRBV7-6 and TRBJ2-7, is GAGVSQSPRYKVTKRGQDVALRCDPISGHVSLYWYRQALGQGPEFLTYFNYEAQQDKSGLPNDRFSAERPEGSISTLTIQRTEQRDSAMYRCASSLEFESYEQYFGPGTRLTVT.

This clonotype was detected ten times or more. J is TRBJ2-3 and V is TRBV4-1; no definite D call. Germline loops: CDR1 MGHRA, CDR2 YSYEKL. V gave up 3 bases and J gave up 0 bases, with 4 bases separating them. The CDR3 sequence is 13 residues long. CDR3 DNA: TGCGCCAGCAGCCACCTGAGCACAGATACGCAGTATTTT. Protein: CASSHLSTDTQYF.

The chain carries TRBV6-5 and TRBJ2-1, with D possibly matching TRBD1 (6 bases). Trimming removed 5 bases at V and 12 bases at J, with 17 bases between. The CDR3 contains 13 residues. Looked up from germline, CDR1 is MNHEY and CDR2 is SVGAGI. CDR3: CASSQGPRGRQFF. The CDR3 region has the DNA TGTGCCAGCAGTCAAGGCCCCAGGGGCCGGCAGTTCTTC.

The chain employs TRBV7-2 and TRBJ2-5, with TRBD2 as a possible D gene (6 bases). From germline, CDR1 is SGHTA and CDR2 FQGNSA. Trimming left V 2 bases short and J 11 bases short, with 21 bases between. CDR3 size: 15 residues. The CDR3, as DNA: TGTGCCAGCAGCTTATCCGTGGGGGGTGGCCGGGAGCAGTACTTC. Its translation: CASSLSVGGGREQYF.

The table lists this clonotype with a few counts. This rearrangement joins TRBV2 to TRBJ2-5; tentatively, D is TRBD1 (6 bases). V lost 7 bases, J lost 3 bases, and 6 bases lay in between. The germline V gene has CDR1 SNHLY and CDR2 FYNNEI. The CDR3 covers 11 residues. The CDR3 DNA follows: TGTGCCAGCAAGGGGGAAGAGACCCAGTACTTC. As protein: CASKGEETQYF.

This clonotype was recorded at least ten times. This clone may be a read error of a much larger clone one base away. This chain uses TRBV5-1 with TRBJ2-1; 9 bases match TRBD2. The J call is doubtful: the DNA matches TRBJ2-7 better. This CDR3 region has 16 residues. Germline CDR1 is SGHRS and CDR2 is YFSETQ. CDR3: CASSLSRLAENNEQYF. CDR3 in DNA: TGCGCCAGCAGCTTGAGTCGACTAGCGGAGAACAATGAGCAGTACTTC.

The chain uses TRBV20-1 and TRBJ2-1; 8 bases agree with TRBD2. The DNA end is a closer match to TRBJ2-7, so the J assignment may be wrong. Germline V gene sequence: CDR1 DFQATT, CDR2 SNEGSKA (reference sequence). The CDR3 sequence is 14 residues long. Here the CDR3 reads CSVLAGVSYNEQYF. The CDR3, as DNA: TGCAGTGTGCTAGCGGGCGTCTCCTACAATGAGCAGTACTTC.

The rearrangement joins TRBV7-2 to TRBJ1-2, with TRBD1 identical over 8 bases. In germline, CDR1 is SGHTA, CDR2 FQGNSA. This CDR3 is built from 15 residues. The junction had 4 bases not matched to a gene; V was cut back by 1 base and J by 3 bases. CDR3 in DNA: TGTGCCAGCAGCTTAGGGGGACAGGCAGACTATGGCTACACCTTC. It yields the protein CASSLGGQADYGYTF.

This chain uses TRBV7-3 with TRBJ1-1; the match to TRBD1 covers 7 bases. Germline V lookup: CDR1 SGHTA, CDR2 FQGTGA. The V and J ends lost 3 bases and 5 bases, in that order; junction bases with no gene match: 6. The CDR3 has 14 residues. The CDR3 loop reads CASSLTGRGTEAFF. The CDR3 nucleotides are TGTGCCAGCAGCTTGACAGGGCGGGGGACTGAAGCTTTCTTT. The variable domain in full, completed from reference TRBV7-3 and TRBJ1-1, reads GAGVSQTPSNKVTEKGKYVELRCDPISGHTALYWYRQSLGQGPEFLIYFQGTGAADDSGLPNDRFFAVRPEGSVSTLKIQRTERGDSAVYLCASSLTGRGTEAFFGQGTRLTVV.

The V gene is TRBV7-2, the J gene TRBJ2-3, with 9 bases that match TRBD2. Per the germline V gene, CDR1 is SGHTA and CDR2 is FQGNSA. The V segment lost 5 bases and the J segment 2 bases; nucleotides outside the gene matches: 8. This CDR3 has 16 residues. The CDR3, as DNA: TGTGCCAGCAGCCTCCTAGCGGGGACATTCACAGATACGCAGTATTTT. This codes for CASSLLAGTFTDTQYF.

The CDR3 region has the DNA TGTGCCAGCAGCTTATCGGGGGCGCTTTCTTCACCCCTCCACTTT. Its protein is CASSLSGALSSPLHF. V gene TRBV11-2 combines with J gene TRBJ1-6, with a tentative D call TRBD1 (6 bases). The V gene lost 2 bases and the J gene lost 9 bases, with 14 bases spanning the gap. The germline gives CDR1 SGHAT, CDR2 FQNNGV. The CDR3 runs 15 residues. Looking up the rest from reference TRBV11-2 and TRBJ1-6 gives the full variable domain: EAGVAQSPRYKIIEKRQSVAFWCNPISGHATLYWYQQILGQGPKLLIQFQNNGVVDDSQLPKDRFSAERLKGVDSTLKIQPAKLEDSAVYLCASSLSGALSSPLHFGNGTRLTVT.

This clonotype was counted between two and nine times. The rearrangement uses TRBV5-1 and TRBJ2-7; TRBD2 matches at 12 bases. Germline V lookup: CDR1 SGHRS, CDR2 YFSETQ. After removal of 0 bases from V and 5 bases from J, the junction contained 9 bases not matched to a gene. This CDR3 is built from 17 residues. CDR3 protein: CASSLVGFTSGRNEQYF. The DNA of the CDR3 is TGCGCCAGCAGCTTGGTTGGTTTTACTAGCGGGAGGAACGAGCAGTACTTC.

The CDR3 spells CASSLVGTGEYNEQFF. The CDR3 DNA reads TGCGCCAGCAGCTTGGTCGGGACAGGGGAGTACAATGAGCAGTTCTTC. The V and J genes are TRBV5-1 and TRBJ2-1, with 10 bases identical to TRBD1. CDR1 and CDR2 from the germline V gene are SGHRS and YFSETQ. The CDR3 loop spans 16 amino acids. V lost 0 bases and J lost 4; bases outside the gene matches: 4.

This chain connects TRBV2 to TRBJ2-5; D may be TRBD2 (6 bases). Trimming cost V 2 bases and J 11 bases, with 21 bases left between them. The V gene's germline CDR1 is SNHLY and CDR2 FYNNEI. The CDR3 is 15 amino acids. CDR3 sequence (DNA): TGTGCCAGCAGTGAACGGCGGGATAGCGTCTATGAGCAGTACTTC. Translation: CASSERRDSVYEQYF.

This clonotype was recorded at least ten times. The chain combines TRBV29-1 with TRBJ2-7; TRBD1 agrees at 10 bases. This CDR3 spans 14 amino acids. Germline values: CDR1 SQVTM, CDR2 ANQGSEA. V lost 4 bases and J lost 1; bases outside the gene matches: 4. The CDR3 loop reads CSVARTGGSYEQYF. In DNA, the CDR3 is TGCAGCGTTGCTAGGACAGGGGGGTCCTACGAGCAGTACTTC.

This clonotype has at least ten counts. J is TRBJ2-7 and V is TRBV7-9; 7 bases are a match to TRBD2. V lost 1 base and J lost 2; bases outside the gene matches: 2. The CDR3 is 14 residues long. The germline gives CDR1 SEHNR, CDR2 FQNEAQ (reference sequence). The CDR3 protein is CASSLERGPYEQYF. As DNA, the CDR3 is TGTGCCAGCAGCTTAGAGCGGGGACCCTACGAGCAGTACTTC.

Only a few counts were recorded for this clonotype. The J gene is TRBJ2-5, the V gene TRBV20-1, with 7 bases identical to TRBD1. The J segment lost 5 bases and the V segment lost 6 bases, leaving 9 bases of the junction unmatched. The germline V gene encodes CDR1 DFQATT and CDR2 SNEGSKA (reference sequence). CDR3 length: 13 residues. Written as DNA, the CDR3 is TGCAGTGCCACCGACAGGGTGATTGAGACCCAGTACTTC. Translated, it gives CSATDRVIETQYF.

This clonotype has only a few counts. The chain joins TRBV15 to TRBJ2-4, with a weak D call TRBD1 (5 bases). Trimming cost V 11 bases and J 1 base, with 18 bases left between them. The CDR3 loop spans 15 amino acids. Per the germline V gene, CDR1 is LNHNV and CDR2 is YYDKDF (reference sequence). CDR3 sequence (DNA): TGTGCCTGCTCCCGGGCAGGGTGGGCCAAAAACATTCAGTACTTC. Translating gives CACSRAGWAKNIQYF.

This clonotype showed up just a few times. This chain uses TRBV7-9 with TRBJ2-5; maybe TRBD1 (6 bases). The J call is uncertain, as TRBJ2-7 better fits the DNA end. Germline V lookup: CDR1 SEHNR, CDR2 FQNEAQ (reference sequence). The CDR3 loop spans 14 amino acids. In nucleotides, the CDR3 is TGTGCCAGCAGCTTAGGGGGGCCTTCTGGCGAGCAGTACTTC. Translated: CASSLGGPSGEQYF.